The 20 T cell receptor beta chains listed next were all sequenced from one sample in a study of immune characterization of retroperitoneal liposarcoma. One entry per CDR3 protein, called by TCRdb with MiXCR from the PCR reads. The data show over 9,000 distinct CDR3 sequences, about 27% seen once. Material for sequencing was tumor tissue. The receptors shown here come from a female donor with retroperitoneal liposarcoma.

This clonotype appeared many times. CDR3 in amino acids: CASSVRPRDRGSLSSAYEQFF. The CDR3 DNA sequence: TGTGCCAGCAGCGTCCGCCCCCGGGACAGGGGCTCCCTGTCCAGCGCCTACGAGCAGTTCTTC. The chain employs TRBV12-3 or TRBV12-4 and TRBJ2-1, with 10 bases lining up with TRBD1. CDR3 length: 21 amino acids. V lost 6 bases and J lost 10; bases outside the gene matches: 30.

This clonotype was seen at least ten times. The CDR3 reads CASSNWQEKLFF. In nucleotides, the CDR3 is TGTGCCAGCAGCAATTGGCAGGAAAAACTGTTTTTT. V and J are TRBV7-8 and TRBJ1-4; D is uncertain. Germline V gives CDR1 SGHVS, CDR2 FQNEAQ. Trimming shortened V by 5 bases and J by 8 bases, and 9 bases separated the two germline ends. The CDR3 length is 12 residues.

This clonotype occurred many times. This rearrangement joins TRBV6-1 to TRBJ2-1, with a tentative D call TRBD2 (6 bases). Germline V gene sequence: CDR1 MNHNS, CDR2 SASEGT. Trimming pared 8 bases from V and 13 bases from J, leaving 27 bases between. The CDR3 sequence is 15 residues long. The chain's CDR3 is CASDDSGEPEETQFF. Written as DNA, the CDR3 is TGTGCCAGCGACGATAGCGGAGAACCCGAAGAGACCCAGTTCTTC.

The count of this clonotype is one. The chain employs TRBV10-1 and TRBJ2-1; D assignment may be TRBD1 or TRBD2 (5 bases each). The tail of the sequence fits TRBJ2-7 better, so the J call may be wrong. CDR1 and CDR2 from the germline V gene are WNHNN and SYGVQD (reference sequence). The CDR3 is 15 residues long. CDR3 in DNA: TGCGCCAGCAGTGAATCTGGGGGAAGGTACAATGAGCAGTACTTC. It specifies CASSESGGRYNEQYF.

The chain recombines TRBV28 with TRBJ2-1; D call uncertain. CDR1 is MDHEN, CDR2 SYDVKM, per germline. V lost 10 bases and J lost 12, with 16 bases in between. The CDR3 totals 11 residues. Here the CDR3 reads CATALVTRQFF. CDR3 sequence (DNA): TGTGCCACCGCACTTGTCACACGGCAGTTCTTC.

The genes are TRBV6-4 and TRBJ2-6, with D possibly matching TRBD1 (5 bases). Germline CDR1 is MRHNA and CDR2 is SNTAGT. There are 14 residues in the CDR3. Deletions cut 6 bases from V and 3 bases from J, with 9 bases between. CDR3 loop: CASSNRFGANVLTF. The CDR3 nucleotides read TGTGCCAGCAGCAACAGGTTTGGGGCCAACGTCCTGACTTTC.

The rearrangement joins TRBV15 to TRBJ2-3; D might be TRBD1 or TRBD2, each matching 7 bases. Trimming removed 3 bases at V and 2 bases at J, with 12 bases between. CDR3 length equals 15 residues. CDR1 is LNHNV and CDR2 is YYDKDF in the germline V gene (reference sequence). CDR3 amino acids: CATSRREGATDTQYF. As DNA, the CDR3 is TGTGCCACCAGCAGGAGGGAGGGGGCCACAGATACGCAGTATTTT.

This chain connects TRBV6-1 to TRBJ2-4; D tentatively reads TRBD1 or TRBD2 (6 bases each). In germline, CDR1 is MNHNS, CDR2 SASEGT. The CDR3 is 14 amino acids. V gave up 7 bases and J gave up 13 bases, with 23 bases separating them. This CDR3 reads CASTDWWGDNEQYF. CDR3 bases: TGTGCCAGCACCGATTGGTGGGGGGACAATGAGCAGTACTTC.

This clonotype appeared a few times. The V and J genes are TRBV3-1 and TRBJ2-3; perhaps TRBD1 as D (6 bases). TRBJ2-7 matches the DNA end more closely, so the J call is doubtful. The CDR3 sequence is 16 residues long. CDR1 and CDR2 from the germline V gene are LGHDT and YNNKEL (reference sequence). CDR3 in amino acids: CASSQPPTGRATEQYF. The DNA for the CDR3 is TGTGCCAGCAGCCAACCCCCGACAGGCCGGGCCACCGAGCAGTACTTC.

There are many counts of this clonotype. The chain links TRBV6-8 to TRBJ2-5, with 7 bases aligning to TRBD2. The end of the DNA aligns better with TRBJ2-7, so the J call may be wrong. The CDR3 has 15 residues. CDR1 MNHGY and CDR2 SAAAGT come from the germline V gene. DNA for the CDR3: TGTGCCAGCAGTGTCGCGGGACTACCAACCTACGAGCAGTACTTC. It specifies CASSVAGLPTYEQYF.

J is TRBJ2-2 and V is TRBV6-2 or TRBV6-3, with 7 nucleotides matching TRBD2. Germline V gene sequence: CDR1 MNHEY, CDR2 SVGEGT. Germline trimming cut 6 bases from V and 6 bases from J; bases unmatched to any gene: 16. This CDR3 spans 17 amino acids. The DNA of the CDR3 is TGTGCCAGCAGCCCCGTTAGGACTAGTGGAAAACCCGGGGAGCTGTTTTTT. This sequence encodes CASSPVRTSGKPGELFF.

The chain has TRBV6-1 and TRBJ2-7; TRBD1 or TRBD2 may be the D gene (6 bases each). The germline V and J ends were trimmed by 2 bases and 0 bases, with 11 bases remaining between them. This CDR3 is built from 15 residues. CDR1 and CDR2 (germline): MNHNS, SASEGT. The CDR3 sequence: CASSELSGASYEQYF. CDR3 bases: TGTGCCAGCAGTGAATTGTCGGGGGCCTCCTACGAGCAGTACTTC.

The chain joins TRBV12-3 or TRBV12-4 to TRBJ2-1; 10 nucleotides line up with TRBD2. The CDR3 loop spans 17 amino acids. V lost 8 bases to trimming and J lost 5 bases; unmatched junction nucleotides: 15. This CDR3 is CASGGLTLAGADNEQFF. The DNA of the CDR3 is TGTGCCAGCGGGGGCCTGACTCTAGCGGGGGCTGACAATGAGCAGTTCTTC.

This clonotype was found many times. The J gene is TRBJ2-1, the V gene TRBV7-3; 10 bases match TRBD2. J gave up 4 bases and V 3 bases, and 6 bases lay outside the gene matches. The CDR3 loop spans 16 amino acids. In germline, CDR1 is SGHTA, CDR2 FQGTGA. The CDR3 sequence is CASSFTAGGLYNEQFF. The CDR3 DNA is TGTGCCAGCAGCTTTACAGCGGGAGGGTTGTACAATGAGCAGTTCTTC. The full variable domain, completed using reference TRBV7-3 and TRBJ2-1, is GAGVSQTPSNKVTEKGKYVELRCDPISGHTALYWYRQSLGQGPEFLIYFQGTGAADDSGLPNDRFFAVRPEGSVSTLKIQRTERGDSAVYLCASSFTAGGLYNEQFFGPGTRLTVL.

The V and J genes are TRBV6-6 and TRBJ2-7; D is ambiguous. Germline CDR1 and CDR2: MNHNY and SVGAGI (reference sequence). The CDR3 covers 13 residues. Trimming took off 0 bases at V and 3 bases at J, with 6 bases between the two ends. The CDR3 DNA reads TGTGCCAGCAGTTACTCGAGGTACTACGAGCAGTACTTC. It encodes CASSYSRYYEQYF.

This clonotype was recorded at least ten times. This sequence joins TRBV6-1 and TRBJ2-5, with D perhaps matching TRBD1 or TRBD2 (7 bases each). The J call could be wrong; TRBJ2-1 is a better fit for the DNA end. The CDR3 covers 14 residues. Germline CDR1 and CDR2: MNHNS and SASEGT. As DNA, the CDR3 is TGTGCCAGCAGTAGCGGGACAGCAGCCTACGAGCAGTTCTTC. This encodes CASSSGTAAYEQFF.

This rearrangement joins TRBV24-1 to TRBJ2-4; 7 positions match TRBD1. Germline V gene data show CDR1 as KGHDR and CDR2 as SFDVKD. The trim removed 3 bases at V and 13 bases at J, leaving 14 bases unmatched. This CDR3 is built from 15 residues. The CDR3 region has the DNA TGTGCCACCAGTGATCCCGGGACAGCTTACAATGAGCAGTACTTC. Its translation: CATSDPGTAYNEQYF.

This clonotype was found many times. This chain connects TRBV7-8 to TRBJ2-5; the D gene is possibly TRBD2 (6 bases). V was pared by 5 bases and J by 5 bases, with 15 bases between. This CDR3 is 14 amino acids long. Germline CDR1 is SGHVS and CDR2 is FQNEAQ. The CDR3 sequence is CASSTLTRKETQYF. In DNA form, the CDR3 reads TGTGCCAGCAGCACACTGACTAGGAAGGAGACCCAGTACTTC.

This clonotype is labeled as medium-sized. The chain couples TRBV7-2 to TRBJ2-1, with 9 bases matching TRBD2. Losses at the gene ends were 1 base for V and 3 bases for J; bases not matched to a gene: 1. The CDR3 is 15 residues long. Germline V gives CDR1 SGHTA, CDR2 FQGNSA. The CDR3 spells CASSLDSGSYNEQFF. The CDR3, as DNA: TGTGCCAGCAGCTTAGATAGCGGGAGCTACAATGAGCAGTTCTTC.

In its sample, this clonotype was seen many times. The chain links TRBV6-1 to TRBJ1-1; D is unclear. Germline assignment: CDR1 MNHNS and CDR2 SASEGT. The V and J ends lost 5 bases and 0 bases respectively, with 10 bases between them. This CDR3 has 14 residues. The CDR3 region has the DNA TGTGCCAGCAGTAGCCCTCGGGTGAACACTGAAGCTTTCTTT. Its translation is CASSSPRVNTEAFF.